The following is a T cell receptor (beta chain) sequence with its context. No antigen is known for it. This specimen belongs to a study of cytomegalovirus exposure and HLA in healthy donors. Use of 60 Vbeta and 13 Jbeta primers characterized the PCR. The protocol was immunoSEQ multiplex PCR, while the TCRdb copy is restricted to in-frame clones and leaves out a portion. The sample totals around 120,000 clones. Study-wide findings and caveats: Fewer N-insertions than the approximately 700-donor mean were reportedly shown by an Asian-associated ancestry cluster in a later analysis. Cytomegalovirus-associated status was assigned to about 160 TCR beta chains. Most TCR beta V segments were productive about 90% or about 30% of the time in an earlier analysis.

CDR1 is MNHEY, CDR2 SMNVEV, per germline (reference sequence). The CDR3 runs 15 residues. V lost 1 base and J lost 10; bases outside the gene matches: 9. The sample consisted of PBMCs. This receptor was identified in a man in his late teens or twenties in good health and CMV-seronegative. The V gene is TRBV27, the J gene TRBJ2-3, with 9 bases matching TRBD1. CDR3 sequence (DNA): TGTGCCAGCAGTTTATTGTTCAGGGGACAGGGCGCGCAGTATTTT. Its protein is CASSLLFRGQGAQYF.